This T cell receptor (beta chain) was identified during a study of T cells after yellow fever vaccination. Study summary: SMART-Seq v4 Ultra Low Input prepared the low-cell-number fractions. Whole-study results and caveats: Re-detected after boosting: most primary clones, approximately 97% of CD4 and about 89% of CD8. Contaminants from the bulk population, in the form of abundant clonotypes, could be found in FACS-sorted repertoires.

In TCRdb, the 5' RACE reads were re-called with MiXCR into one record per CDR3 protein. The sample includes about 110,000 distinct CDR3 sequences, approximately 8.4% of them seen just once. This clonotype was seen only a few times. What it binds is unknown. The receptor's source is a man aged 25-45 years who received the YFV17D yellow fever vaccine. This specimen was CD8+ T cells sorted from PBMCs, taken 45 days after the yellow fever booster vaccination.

DNA of the CDR3: TGTGCCAGCAGGGAAGTAGCGGGAGGGCCCGATGAGCAGTTCTTC. Translation: CASREVAGGPDEQFF. The V and J genes are TRBV7-9 and TRBJ2-1, with 11 positions matching TRBD2. The CDR3 extends over 15 amino acids. Trimming cost V 6 bases and J 8 bases; bases outside gene matches: 9. Per germline, CDR1 SEHNR and CDR2 FQNEAQ (reference sequence).